This TCR beta chain is drawn from a study of CD8+CD57+ T cells in acquired aplastic anemia. On the study more broadly: Recorded DNA amounts for sorted CD4+ and CD8+ cells had an average of approximately 3 ug.

With 4 bases removed from V and 0 bases from J, the gap between germline ends came to 13 bases. The V gene's germline CDR1 is SGHAT and CDR2 FQNNGV. CDR3 size: 15 residues. TCR beta VDJ and CDR3 profiles were obtained from a genomic DNA template. TCRdb analysed the reads with MiXCR anew, one entry per CDR3 protein. The data contain around 170,000 distinct CDR3 sequences, 55% to 70% of them seen just once; the ten biggest clones take up around 45%. The specimen was sorted CD4+, CD8+, or CD8+CD57+ T cells (not recorded which) from PBMCs. The sequence was collected from a human donor in good health. V is TRBV11-2 and J is TRBJ2-7; the D gene is possibly TRBD1 (5 bases). CDR3 sequence: CASSSAVRASYEQYF. CDR3 nucleotides: TGTGCCAGCAGCTCCGCCGTCAGGGCCTCCTACGAGCAGTACTTC. The whole variable domain, remainder taken from reference TRBV11-2 and TRBJ2-7, is EAGVAQSPRYKIIEKRQSVAFWCNPISGHATLYWYQQILGQGPKLLIQFQNNGVVDDSQLPKDRFSAERLKGVDSTLKIQPAKLEDSAVYLCASSSAVRASYEQYFGPGTRLTVT.